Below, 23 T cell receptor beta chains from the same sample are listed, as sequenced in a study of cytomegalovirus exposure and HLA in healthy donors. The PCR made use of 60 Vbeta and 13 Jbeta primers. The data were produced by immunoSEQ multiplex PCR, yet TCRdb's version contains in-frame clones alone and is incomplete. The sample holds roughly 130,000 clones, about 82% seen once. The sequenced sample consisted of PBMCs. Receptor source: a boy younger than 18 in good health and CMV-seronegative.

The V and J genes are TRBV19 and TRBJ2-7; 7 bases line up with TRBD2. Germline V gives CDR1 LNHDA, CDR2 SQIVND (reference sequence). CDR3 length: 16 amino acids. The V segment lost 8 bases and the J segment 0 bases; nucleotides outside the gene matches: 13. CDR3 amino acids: CASSPGGGHPSYEQYF. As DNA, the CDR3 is TGTGCCAGTTCCCCGGGGGGAGGCCACCCCTCCTACGAGCAGTACTTC.

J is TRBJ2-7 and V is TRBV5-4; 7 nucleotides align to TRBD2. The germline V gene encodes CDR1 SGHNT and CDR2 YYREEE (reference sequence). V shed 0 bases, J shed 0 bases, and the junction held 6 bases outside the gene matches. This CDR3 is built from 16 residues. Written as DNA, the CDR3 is TGTGCCAGCAGCTTGGCCTCTAGCGGCTTCTCCTACGAGCAGTACTTC. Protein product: CASSLASSGFSYEQYF.

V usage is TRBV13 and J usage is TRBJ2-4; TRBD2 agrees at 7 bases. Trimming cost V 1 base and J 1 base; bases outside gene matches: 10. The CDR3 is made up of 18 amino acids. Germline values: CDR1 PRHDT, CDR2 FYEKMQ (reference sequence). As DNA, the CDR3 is TGTGCCAGCAGCTTAGAACGAGGCGGGAGTCGGGCCAAAAACATTCAGTACTTC. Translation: CASSLERGGSRAKNIQYF.

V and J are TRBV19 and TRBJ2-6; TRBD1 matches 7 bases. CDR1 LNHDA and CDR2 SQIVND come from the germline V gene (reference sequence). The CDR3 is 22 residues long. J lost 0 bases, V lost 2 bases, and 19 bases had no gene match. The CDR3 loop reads CASSISAIVGQDVPSGANVLTF. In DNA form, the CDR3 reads TGTGCCAGTAGTATATCGGCTATCGTAGGACAGGACGTACCCTCTGGGGCCAACGTCCTGACTTTC.

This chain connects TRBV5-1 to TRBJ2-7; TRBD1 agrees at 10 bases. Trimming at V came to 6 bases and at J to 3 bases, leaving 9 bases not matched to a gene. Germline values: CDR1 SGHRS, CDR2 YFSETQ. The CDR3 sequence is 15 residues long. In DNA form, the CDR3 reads TGCGCCAGCACAGAACAGGGACAGGGGTTCTACGAGCAGTACTTC. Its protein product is CASTEQGQGFYEQYF. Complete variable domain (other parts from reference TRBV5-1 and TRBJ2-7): KAGVTQTPRYLIKTRGQQVTLSCSPISGHRSVSWYQQTPGQGLQFLFEYFSETQRNKGNFPGRFSGRQFSNSRSEMNVSTLELGDSALYLCASTEQGQGFYEQYFGPGTRLTVT.

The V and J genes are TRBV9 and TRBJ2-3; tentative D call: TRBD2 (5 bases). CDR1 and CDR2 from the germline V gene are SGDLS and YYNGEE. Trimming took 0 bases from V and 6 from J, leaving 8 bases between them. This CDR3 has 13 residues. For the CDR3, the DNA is TGTGCCAGCAGCGTAGCTACGGGGGATACGCAGTATTTT. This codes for CASSVATGDTQYF. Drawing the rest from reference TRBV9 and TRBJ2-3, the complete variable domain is DSGVTQTPKHLITATGQRVTLRCSPRSGDLSVYWYQQSLDQGLQFLIQYYNGEERAKGNILERFSAQQFPDLHSELNLSSLELGDSALYFCASSVATGDTQYFGPGTRLTVL.

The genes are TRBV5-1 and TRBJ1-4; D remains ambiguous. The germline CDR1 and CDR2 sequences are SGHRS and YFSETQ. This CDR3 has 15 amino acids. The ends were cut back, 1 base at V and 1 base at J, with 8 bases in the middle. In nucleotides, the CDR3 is TGCGCCAGCAGCTTGAGCCGGGGAACTAATGAAAAACTGTTTTTT. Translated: CASSLSRGTNEKLFF.

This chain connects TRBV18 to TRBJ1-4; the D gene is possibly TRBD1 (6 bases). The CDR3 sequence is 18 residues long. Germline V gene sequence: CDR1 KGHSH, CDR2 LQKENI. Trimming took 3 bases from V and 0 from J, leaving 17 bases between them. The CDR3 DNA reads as TGTGCCAGCTCACCTACAGGGATTGGGGCGACAACTAATGAAAAACTGTTTTTT. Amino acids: CASSPTGIGATTNEKLFF.

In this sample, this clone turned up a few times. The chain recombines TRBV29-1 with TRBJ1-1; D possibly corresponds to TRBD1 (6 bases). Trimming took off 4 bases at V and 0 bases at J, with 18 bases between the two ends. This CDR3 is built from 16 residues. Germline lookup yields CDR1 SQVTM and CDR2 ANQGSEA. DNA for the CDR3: TGCAGCGTTGCCTGGGGGGGCGGAGGAATGAACACTGAAGCTTTCTTT. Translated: CSVAWGGGGMNTEAFF.

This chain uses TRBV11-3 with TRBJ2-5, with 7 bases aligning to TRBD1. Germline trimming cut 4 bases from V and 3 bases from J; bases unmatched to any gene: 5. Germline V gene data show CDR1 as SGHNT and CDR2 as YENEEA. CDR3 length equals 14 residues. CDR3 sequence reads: CASSSPGQKETQYF. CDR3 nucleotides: TGTGCCAGCAGCTCACCGGGACAGAAAGAGACCCAGTACTTC.

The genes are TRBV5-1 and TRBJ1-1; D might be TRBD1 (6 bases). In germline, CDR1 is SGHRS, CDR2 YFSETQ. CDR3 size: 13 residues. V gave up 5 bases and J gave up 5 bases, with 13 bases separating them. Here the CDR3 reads CASRHDQGTEAFF. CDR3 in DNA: TGCGCCAGCAGGCATGATCAGGGGACTGAAGCTTTCTTT.

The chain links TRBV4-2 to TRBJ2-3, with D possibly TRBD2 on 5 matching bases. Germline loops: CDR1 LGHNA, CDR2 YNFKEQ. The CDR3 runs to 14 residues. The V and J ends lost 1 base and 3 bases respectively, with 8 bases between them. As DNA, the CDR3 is TGTGCCAGCAGCCAAGCGGGAAGGACAGATACGCAGTATTTT. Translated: CASSQAGRTDTQYF.

The CDR3 protein is CASSPSGVYNEQFF. CDR3 coding DNA: TGTGCCAGCAGCCCAAGCGGGGTCTACAATGAGCAGTTCTTC. The rearrangement uses TRBV9 and TRBJ2-1; 7 nucleotides line up with TRBD2. CDR1 SGDLS and CDR2 YYNGEE come from the germline V gene. The CDR3 has 14 amino acids. V shed 4 bases and J 3 bases; nucleotides not matched to a gene: 4.

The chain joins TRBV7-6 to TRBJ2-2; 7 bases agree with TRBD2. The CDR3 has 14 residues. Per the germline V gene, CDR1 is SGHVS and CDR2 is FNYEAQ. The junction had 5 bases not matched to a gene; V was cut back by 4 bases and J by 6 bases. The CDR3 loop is CASSWGGSPGELFF. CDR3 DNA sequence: TGTGCCAGCAGCTGGGGGGGGTCGCCCGGGGAGCTGTTTTTT.

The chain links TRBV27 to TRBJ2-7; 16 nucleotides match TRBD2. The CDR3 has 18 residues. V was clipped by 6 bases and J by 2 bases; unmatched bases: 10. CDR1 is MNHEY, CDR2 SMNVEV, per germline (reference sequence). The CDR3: CASSDGTSGRAITYEQYF. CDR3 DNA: TGTGCCAGCAGCGATGGGACTAGCGGGAGGGCGATAACCTACGAGCAGTACTTC.

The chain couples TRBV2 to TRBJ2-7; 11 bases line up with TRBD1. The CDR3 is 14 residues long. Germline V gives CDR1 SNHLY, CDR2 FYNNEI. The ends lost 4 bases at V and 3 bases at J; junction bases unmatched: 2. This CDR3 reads CASSGTGGVYEQYF. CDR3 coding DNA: TGTGCCAGCAGTGGGACAGGGGGCGTCTACGAGCAGTACTTC.

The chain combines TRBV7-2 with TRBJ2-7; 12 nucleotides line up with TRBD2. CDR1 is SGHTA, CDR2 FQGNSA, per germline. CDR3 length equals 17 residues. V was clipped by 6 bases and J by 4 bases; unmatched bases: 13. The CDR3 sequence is CASSRERASGRAYEQYF. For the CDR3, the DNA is TGTGCCAGCAGTCGCGAACGGGCTAGCGGGAGGGCGTACGAGCAGTACTTC.

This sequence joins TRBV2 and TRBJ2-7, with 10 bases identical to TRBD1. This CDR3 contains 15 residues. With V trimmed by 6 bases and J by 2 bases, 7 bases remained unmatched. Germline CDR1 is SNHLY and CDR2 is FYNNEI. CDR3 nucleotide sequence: TGTGCCAGCAGCTGGGGTGGGACAGGGGCCTACGAGCAGTACTTC. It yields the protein CASSWGGTGAYEQYF.

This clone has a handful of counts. This CDR3 is CASSSRTGRNEKLFF. CDR3 bases: TGTGCCAGCAGTTCCCGGACAGGGAGGAATGAAAAACTGTTTTTT. V gene TRBV6-6 combines with J gene TRBJ1-4, with 8 bases lining up with TRBD1. CDR1 is MNHNY and CDR2 is SVGAGI in the germline V gene (reference sequence). V was pared by 4 bases and J by 5 bases, with 6 bases of the junction left unmatched. The CDR3 is made up of 15 amino acids.

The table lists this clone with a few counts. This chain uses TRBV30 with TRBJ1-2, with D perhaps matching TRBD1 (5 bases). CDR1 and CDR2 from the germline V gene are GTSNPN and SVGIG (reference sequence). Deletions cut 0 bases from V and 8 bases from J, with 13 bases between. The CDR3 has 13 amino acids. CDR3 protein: CAWSVRVGEGYTF. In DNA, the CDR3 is TGTGCCTGGAGTGTACGGGTAGGGGAAGGCTACACCTTC.

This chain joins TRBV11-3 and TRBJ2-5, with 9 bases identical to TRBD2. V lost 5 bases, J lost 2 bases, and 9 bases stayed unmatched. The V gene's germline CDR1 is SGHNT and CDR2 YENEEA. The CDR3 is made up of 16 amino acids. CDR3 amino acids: CASSPGQTSGQETQYF. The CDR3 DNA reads TGTGCCAGCAGCCCGGGGCAGACTAGCGGACAAGAGACCCAGTACTTC.

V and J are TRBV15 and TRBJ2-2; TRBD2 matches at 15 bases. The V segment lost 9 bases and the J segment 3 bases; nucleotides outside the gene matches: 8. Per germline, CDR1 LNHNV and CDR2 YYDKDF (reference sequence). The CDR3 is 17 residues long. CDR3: CATGGLAGGEYTGELFF. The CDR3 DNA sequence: TGTGCCACGGGGGGACTAGCGGGAGGTGAATACACCGGGGAGCTGTTTTTT.

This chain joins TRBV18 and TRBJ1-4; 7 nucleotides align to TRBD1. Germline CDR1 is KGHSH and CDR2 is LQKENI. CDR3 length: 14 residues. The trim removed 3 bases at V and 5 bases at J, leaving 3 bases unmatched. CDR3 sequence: CASSPGQLNEKLFF. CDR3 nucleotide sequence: TGTGCCAGCTCACCGGGACAGTTAAATGAAAAACTGTTTTTT.